This T cell receptor beta chain was recorded in a study of metastatic and nonmetastatic thyroid tumors. Study as a whole: Repertoire comparisons spanned blood and tumor or nodule tissue from malignant and benign thyroid patients.

As for this clone: The antigen remains undetermined.

Germline assignment: CDR1 DFQATT and CDR2 SNEGSKA (reference sequence). There are 15 residues in the CDR3. V trimming: 7 bases; J trimming: 2 bases; junction bases outside the gene matches: 7. No treatment of any kind had been given to any patient before thyroid surgery. Per the original methods: A classifier for distant metastasis in papillary thyroid cancer was constructed using CDR3 differences observed across clinicopathological groups. TCRdb called clones again from the PCR reads with MiXCR. These V and J calls originate from TCRdb's pipeline instead of the authors' own analysis. The data show approximately 38,000 clones, with around 26% seen just once and 8% to 10% held by the top ten. Broader study findings: Benign nodules were reported to have significantly lower TCR beta diversity than malignant thyroid tumors, in blood and tumor.

This TCR was recovered from a female donor with papillary thyroid cancer or a benign thyroid nodule (not recorded which). Some clones in this sample may be carry-over from other donors' samples. The V and J genes are TRBV20-1 and TRBJ1-6; TRBD1 matches at 8 bases. Sequenced input: blood. The CDR3 bases are TGCAGTGTCGCGGACAGGGCCACCTATAATTCACCCCTCCACTTT. It specifies CSVADRATYNSPLHF.